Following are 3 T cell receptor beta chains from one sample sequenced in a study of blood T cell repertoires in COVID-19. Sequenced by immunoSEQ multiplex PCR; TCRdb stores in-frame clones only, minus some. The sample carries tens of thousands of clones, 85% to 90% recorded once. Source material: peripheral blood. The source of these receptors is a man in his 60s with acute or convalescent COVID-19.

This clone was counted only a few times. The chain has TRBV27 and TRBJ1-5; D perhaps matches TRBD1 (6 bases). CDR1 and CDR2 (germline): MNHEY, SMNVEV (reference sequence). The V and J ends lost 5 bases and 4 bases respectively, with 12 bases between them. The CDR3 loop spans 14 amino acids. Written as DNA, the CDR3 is TGTGCCAGCAGTCCAACAGGGTGGAATCAGCCCCAGCATTTT. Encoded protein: CASSPTGWNQPQHF.

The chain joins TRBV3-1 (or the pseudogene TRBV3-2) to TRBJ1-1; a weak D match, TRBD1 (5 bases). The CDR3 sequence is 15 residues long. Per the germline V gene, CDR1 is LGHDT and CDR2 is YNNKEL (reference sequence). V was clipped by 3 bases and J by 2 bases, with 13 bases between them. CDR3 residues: CASSHPMGGNTEAFF. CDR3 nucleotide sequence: TGTGCCAGCAGCCACCCTATGGGGGGAAACACTGAAGCTTTCTTT.

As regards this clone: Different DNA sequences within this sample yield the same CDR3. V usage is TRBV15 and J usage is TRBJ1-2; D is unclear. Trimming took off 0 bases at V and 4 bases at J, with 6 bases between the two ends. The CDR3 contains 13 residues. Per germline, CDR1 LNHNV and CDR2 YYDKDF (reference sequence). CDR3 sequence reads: CATSREAGYGYTF. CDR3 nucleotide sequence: TGTGCCACCAGCAGAGAGGCAGGCTATGGCTACACCTTC.